This TCR beta chain is drawn from a study of blood T cell repertoires in COVID-19. Study information: COVID-19 samples, acute and convalescent, were from the United States, Italy and Spain.

The junction had 14 bases not matched to a gene; V was cut back by 6 bases and J by 6 bases. CDR1 and CDR2 (germline): LNHDA, SQIVND (reference sequence). This CDR3 region has 16 residues. Original handling: Reference gene primer amplification in the assay estimated nucleated cell counts. The assay was immunoSEQ multiplex PCR, and TCRdb's table has in-frame clones only and misses some. V and J calls and clone size are given by that table; D and trimming were obtained from the DNA. This sample has 180,000 or so clones, with approximately 83% found just once. Adults between roughly 18 and 90 years of age took part from 20 to 25 US areas.

The genes are TRBV19 and TRBJ2-1; TRBD2 matches 7 bases. Sequences were obtained from PBMCs or T cells enriched from blood (not recorded which). The TCR sequence derives from a woman between 55 and 75 years old who had recovered from COVID-19. CDR3 region: CASRPTSAPFVNEQFF. The CDR3 DNA reads as TGTGCCAGTAGGCCCACTAGCGCACCATTCGTCAATGAGCAGTTCTTC.